Each of the 19 T cell receptor beta chains below was sequenced from the same sample in a study of T cell repertoires in cytomegalovirus infection. Their antigen targets remain unknown. TCRdb used MiXCR to reprocess the reads, holding one entry per CDR3 protein. The sample shows 700,000 to 850,000 distinct CDR3 sequences, approximately 29% of them seen only once. Sequencing was performed on cultured CD8+ T cells from PBMCs, taken from culture after CMV antigen stimulation. The receptors originated from a human donor in good health (CMV status not recorded). Some clones in this sample may be carry-over from other donors' samples.

Ten or more counts support this clonotype. The chain links TRBV7-8 to TRBJ2-1; 10 positions match TRBD1. The CDR3 consists of 17 residues. The germline V gene has CDR1 SGHVS and CDR2 FQNEAQ. V lost 2 bases to trimming and J lost 4 bases; unmatched junction nucleotides: 8. CDR3 amino acids: CASSLNPGQGPYNEQFF. The CDR3 DNA reads as TGTGCCAGCAGCTTAAATCCGGGACAGGGGCCTTACAATGAGCAGTTCTTC.

This clonotype was detected only a few times. This sequence joins TRBV4-1 and TRBJ2-1; D call uncertain. This CDR3 is 16 amino acids long. The ends were cut back, 4 bases at V and 0 bases at J, with 13 bases in the middle. The germline V gene has CDR1 MGHRA and CDR2 YSYEKL. The CDR3 loop is CASSLPLVSSYNEQFF. CDR3 sequence (DNA): TGCGCCAGCAGCCTCCCACTCGTTAGCTCCTACAATGAGCAGTTCTTC.

The CDR3 region has the DNA TGTGCCAGCAGTTTATTCGGGGACAATGAGCAGTTCTTC. Residues: CASSLFGDNEQFF. The rearrangement uses TRBV27 and TRBJ2-1, with TRBD2 as a possible D gene (5 bases). The CDR3 loop spans 13 amino acids. Trimming left V 1 base short and J 5 bases short, with 6 bases between. The germline V gene encodes CDR1 MNHEY and CDR2 SMNVEV (reference sequence).

This clonotype was observed many times. J is TRBJ1-1 and V is TRBV7-6; D call uncertain. The CDR3 has 13 residues. Germline V gives CDR1 SGHVS, CDR2 FNYEAQ. Trimming cost V 5 bases and J 4 bases, with 11 bases left between them. In nucleotides, the CDR3 is TGTGCCAGCAGCGCCGGGTTGGCCACTGAAGCTTTCTTT. Encoded protein: CASSAGLATEAFF. Using reference TRBV7-6 and TRBJ1-1 for the parts outside the CDR3, the full variable domain is GAGVSQSPRYKVTKRGQDVALRCDPISGHVSLYWYRQALGQGPEFLTYFNYEAQQDKSGLPNDRFSAERPEGSISTLTIQRTEQRDSAMYRCASSAGLATEAFFGQGTRLTVV.

The chain employs TRBV7-6 and TRBJ1-2, with 10 nucleotides matching TRBD1. CDR1 SGHVS and CDR2 FNYEAQ come from the germline V gene. The length of the CDR3 is 13 residues. The V segment lost 4 bases and the J segment 7 bases; nucleotides outside the gene matches: 3. CDR3 protein: CASSSTGGLGYTF. CDR3 nucleotides: TGTGCCAGCAGCTCGACAGGGGGCCTTGGCTACACCTTC.

J is TRBJ1-2 and V is TRBV10-3; 8 nucleotides line up with TRBD1. V lost 2 bases and J lost 8; bases outside the gene matches: 4. This CDR3 has 13 residues. The germline V gene encodes CDR1 ENHRY and CDR2 SYGVKD. CDR3 residues: CAISEQGADGYTF. Written as DNA, the CDR3 is TGTGCCATCAGTGAGCAGGGGGCTGACGGCTACACCTTC.

This clonotype was observed a handful of times. V is TRBV3-1 and J is TRBJ2-7, with TRBD2 identical over 7 bases. The CDR3 length is 16 residues. With V trimmed by 0 bases and J by 3 bases, 8 bases remained unmatched. Germline V gives CDR1 LGHDT, CDR2 YNNKEL (reference sequence). CDR3 protein: CASSQEGSRGFYEQYF. CDR3 sequence (DNA): TGTGCCAGCAGCCAAGAAGGCTCGCGGGGGTTCTACGAGCAGTACTTC.

The chain joins TRBV7-3 to TRBJ1-4, with TRBD1 as a possible D gene (5 bases). CDR1 is SGHTA and CDR2 is FQGTGA in the germline V gene. The CDR3 extends over 14 amino acids. The germline V and J ends were trimmed by 10 bases and 5 bases, with 17 bases remaining between them. CDR3 in DNA: TGTGCCACCCTCGAAGGGGAGGGAAATGAAAAACTGTTTTTT. This codes for CATLEGEGNEKLFF.

The genes are TRBV19 and TRBJ2-1; 15 bases fit TRBD2. The length of the CDR3 is 17 residues. Per germline, CDR1 LNHDA and CDR2 SQIVND (reference sequence). After removal of 1 base from V and 8 bases from J, the junction contained 6 bases not matched to a gene. CDR3 in amino acids: CASSIVAGLAGGDEQFF. CDR3 bases: TGTGCCAGTAGTATAGTAGCGGGACTAGCGGGGGGTGATGAGCAGTTCTTC. The full variable domain, its missing parts supplied by reference TRBV19 and TRBJ2-1, is DGGITQSPKYLFRKEGQNVTLSCEQNLNHDAMYWYRQDPGQGLRLIYYSQIVNDFQKGDIAEGYSVSREKKESFPLTVTSAQKNPTAFYLCASSIVAGLAGGDEQFFGPGTRLTVL.

The chain carries TRBV11-2 and TRBJ1-2; D is unresolved. CDR1 SGHAT and CDR2 FQNNGV come from the germline V gene. The CDR3 consists of 15 residues. The germline V and J ends were trimmed by 5 bases and 0 bases, with 13 bases remaining between them. The CDR3 bases are TGTGCCAGCAGCCCCCCCGGGCGCCCTAACTATGGCTACACCTTC. It encodes CASSPPGRPNYGYTF.

The chain uses TRBV20-1 and TRBJ2-7; 8 nucleotides align to TRBD1. Germline CDR1 DFQATT, CDR2 SNEGSKA (reference sequence). The CDR3 runs to 14 residues. The J segment lost 4 bases and the V segment lost 3 bases, leaving 8 bases of the junction unmatched. The CDR3 loop is CSASPGQVMYEQYV. The CDR3 DNA reads TGCAGTGCTAGCCCGGGACAGGTTATGTACGAGCAGTACGTC.

The chain employs TRBV18 and TRBJ2-7; the match to TRBD2 covers 11 bases. The CDR3 is 15 amino acids. V lost 5 bases to trimming and J lost 5 bases; unmatched junction nucleotides: 8. Per germline, CDR1 KGHSH and CDR2 LQKENI. CDR3 sequence reads: CASSTLAGGIHEQYF. DNA for the CDR3: TGTGCCAGCTCAACCTTAGCGGGGGGGATCCACGAGCAGTACTTC. Complete variable domain (other parts from reference TRBV18 and TRBJ2-7): NAGVMQNPRHLVRRRGQEARLRCSPMKGHSHVYWYRQLPEEGLKFMVYLQKENIIDESGMPKERFSAEFPKEGPSILRIQQVVRGDSAAYFCASSTLAGGIHEQYFGPGTRLTVT.

V usage is TRBV7-8 and J usage is TRBJ2-1, with 8 bases identical to TRBD2. Trimming at V came to 8 bases and at J to 8 bases, leaving 8 bases not matched to a gene. The germline gives CDR1 SGHVS, CDR2 FQNEAQ. The CDR3 totals 13 residues. This CDR3 is CASAGGRGHEQFF. CDR3 coding DNA: TGTGCCAGCGCGGGGGGCCGGGGTCATGAGCAGTTCTTC.

The chain joins TRBV5-8 to TRBJ1-1; possible D gene TRBD1, 6 bases. Trimming cost V 1 base and J 5 bases, with 12 bases left between them. CDR3 size: 14 residues. Germline assignment: CDR1 SGHTS and CDR2 YDEGEE. The CDR3 sequence is CASSLRYDRTEAFF. CDR3 sequence (DNA): TGTGCCAGCAGCTTGAGGTACGACAGGACTGAAGCTTTCTTT.

The chain employs TRBV12-3 or TRBV12-4 and TRBJ1-4; D remains ambiguous. This CDR3 comprises 16 residues. V was cut by 3 bases and J by 0 bases, with 11 bases left in between. The CDR3 coding sequence is TGTGCCAGCAGTTTGGGGAGGGCCGCAACTAATGAAAAACTGTTTTTT. Translated: CASSLGRAATNEKLFF.

The chain uses TRBV5-5 and TRBJ2-3; 9 bases align to TRBD2. In germline, CDR1 is SGHKS, CDR2 YYEKEE (reference sequence). CDR3 length equals 18 residues. With V trimmed by 3 bases and J by 3 bases, 14 bases remained unmatched. CDR3 sequence: CASSSSQGLAGMTDTQYF. CDR3 nucleotide sequence: TGTGCCAGCAGCTCGTCCCAAGGGCTAGCGGGGATGACAGATACGCAGTATTTT.

This clonotype has only one observation. The chain is built from TRBV28 and TRBJ2-5; 7 positions agree with TRBD1. Trimming cost V 4 bases and J 2 bases; bases outside gene matches: 7. Germline V gives CDR1 MDHEN, CDR2 SYDVKM. This CDR3 contains 15 residues. CDR3 bases: TGTGCCAGCAGTTACCCTGCCAGGGGGCAAGAGACCCAGTACTTC. It translates to CASSYPARGQETQYF.

This clonotype has a count of ten or more. The chain is built from TRBV7-6 and TRBJ2-6; no clear D. In germline, CDR1 is SGHVS, CDR2 FNYEAQ. V was shortened by 5 bases and J by 0 bases, with 23 bases between the two germline ends. The CDR3 runs 20 residues. The CDR3 nucleotides are TGTGCCAGCAGCCCCCGACCCTCACCCTATAGTTTCTCTGGGGCCAACGTCCTGACTTTC. As protein: CASSPRPSPYSFSGANVLTF.

This clonotype appeared a few times. The chain recombines TRBV9 with TRBJ2-5, with TRBD2 as a possible D gene (5 bases). V was shortened by 3 bases and J by 1 base, with 10 bases between the two germline ends. Germline CDR1 and CDR2: SGDLS and YYNGEE. The CDR3 runs 14 residues. The CDR3 DNA sequence: TGTGCCAGCAGCGGATGGGAGAGCCAAGAGACCCAGTACTTC. Translated, it gives CASSGWESQETQYF.